This section outlines one TCR beta chain sequence together with its context. The antigen it binds to is not known. Within one base of it there is no much larger clone, and no base qualities were kept. A distance of 6 bases separates the germline ends of V and J, which lose 4 bases and 2 bases respectively. From cysteine to phenylalanine, the CDR3 is 12 amino acids long. CDR3 DNA is the only sequence kept; it has 36 bases, read in frame from the first base. This sample was included in a study of blood T cell repertoires in COVID-19 (dated by TCRdb to between 2020 and 2021). About the full investigation: Samples covering the acute and convalescent phases of COVID-19 were provided by collaborators in the United States, Italy and Spain. A freely available public database, intended as a resource for researchers studying the immune response to SARS-CoV-2, is where the repertoires were released. Deeply sampled blood TCRbeta repertoires from subjects exposed to, actively infected with, or recovered from COVID-19 were included in the dataset. Where available, HLA class I and class II types were taken from metadata supplied by the sample provider and were not determined by assay-based typing. The samples were drawn from two sources: the first 160 participants of the ongoing ImmuneRACE study, and 1,000 to 1,500 subjects contributed by 6 global collaborators. Nearly every sample came with metadata listing a de-identified subject ID, COVID-19 status, age in years and sex. The material from the prospective study consisted of cDNA or gDNA derived from T cells, B-cell-depleted T cells, or PBMCs. General findings and caveats noted by the study authors: The amount of clinical and demographic metadata varied by source and participant and was provided uncurated.

Participants in the prospective study were aged about 18 to 89 years, lived in 20 to 30 United States geographic areas, and enrolled through a virtual design. Cohort assignment in the prospective study relied on participant-reported clinical history from a screening survey and a study questionnaire. Recovered participants in ImmuneRACE Cohort 3 were defined by two consecutive negative NP/OP PCR tests, clearance by a healthcare professional, or resolution of symptoms. In the prospective study, whole blood, serum and a nasopharyngeal or oropharyngeal swab were collected from each participant by mobile phlebotomists. Additional blood draws and questionnaires over an approximately two-month period could optionally be provided by prospective study participants. Before DNA extraction, blood samples from the prospective study were shipped at room temperature or frozen. TCRbeta CDR3 regions were amplified from genomic DNA using the immunoSEQ Assay, a bias-controlled multiplex PCR. The original pipeline was this. The number of nucleated cells in each sample was estimated by amplification of reference gene primers within the assay. To quantify the absolute abundance of each unique TCRbeta CDR3 rearrangement, sequence reads were collapsed and filtered. For each sample, productive Simpson clonality was calculated as the square root of Simpson's diversity index over productive rearrangements. Sourced from immuneACCESS, this table was stored by TCRdb with only in-frame sequences that have V and J called. A share of the clones is absent; for the studies checked, an unresolved V gene accounts for under half, and the remainder has no known explanation. V, J and clone size reflect that table, while D and trimming were determined from the DNA. This sample lists 200,000 or so clones; 70% to 90% were detected once. The top ten hold 10% to 11% of the sample.

Material: PBMCs or T cells enriched from blood (not recorded which). The V and J segments used are TRBV12-3 or TRBV12-4 and TRBJ2-7; the D gene is perhaps TRBD1, from 5 matching bases. This TCR was sampled from a man in his thirties or forties who had recovered from COVID-19. The DNA is as follows: TGTGCCAGCAGTTGGGGCCCCTACGAGCAGTACTTC. The encoded protein is CASSWGPYEQYF.